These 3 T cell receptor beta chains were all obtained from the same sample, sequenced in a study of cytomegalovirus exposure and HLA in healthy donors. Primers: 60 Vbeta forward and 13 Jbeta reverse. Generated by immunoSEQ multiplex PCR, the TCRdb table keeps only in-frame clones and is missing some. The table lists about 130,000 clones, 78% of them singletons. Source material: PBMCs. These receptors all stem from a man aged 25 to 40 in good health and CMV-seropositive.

The CDR3 bases are TGTGCCAGCAGCTTAGGACAGATAAATCAGCCCCAGCATTTT. It codes for CASSLGQINQPQHF. This chain joins TRBV7-2 and TRBJ1-5; D is possibly TRBD1 (5 bases). With 1 base removed from V and 4 bases from J, the gap between germline ends came to 8 bases. The CDR3 covers 14 residues. Germline V CDR1 and CDR2: SGHTA, FQGNSA.

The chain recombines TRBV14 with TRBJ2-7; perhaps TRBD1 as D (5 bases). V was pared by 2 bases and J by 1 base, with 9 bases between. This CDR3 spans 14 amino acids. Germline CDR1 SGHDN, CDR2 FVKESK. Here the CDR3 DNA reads TGTGCCAGCAGCCAAATGGGGCCGTCCTACGAGCAGTACTTC. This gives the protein CASSQMGPSYEQYF.

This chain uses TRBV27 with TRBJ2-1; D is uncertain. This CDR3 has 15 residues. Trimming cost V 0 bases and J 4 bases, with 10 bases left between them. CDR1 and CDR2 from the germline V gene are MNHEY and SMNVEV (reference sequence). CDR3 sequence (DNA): TGTGCCAGCAGTTTATCTGCGGAGAAGTACAATGAGCAGTTCTTC. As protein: CASSLSAEKYNEQFF.